These 7 T cell receptor beta chains were sequenced from one sample in a study of T cells in localized non-small cell lung cancer (dated by TCRdb to 2018 to 2020). Library preparation employed the immunoSEQ multiplex PCR assay. TCRdb's version of the immuneACCESS table is confined to in-frame rearrangements and falls short of the full clone set. An unresolved V gene accounts for under half of the shortfall where checked; the remainder is of unknown origin. The sample has tens of thousands of clones on record, roughly 88% of them singletons. The ten largest clones capture 2.7% of the sample. The sample in question was peripheral blood, obtained before any cancer treatment. All receptors derive from a woman aged 40-75 years with stage I lung adenocarcinoma.

A single count supports this clone. The rearrangement joins TRBV28 to TRBJ2-1; 8 bases map to TRBD2. Germline-derived CDR1 and CDR2 are MDHEN and SYDVKM. After removal of 4 bases from V and 9 bases from J, the junction contained 5 bases not matched to a gene. The CDR3 contains 13 residues. The CDR3 coding sequence is TGTGCCAGCAGTTCGGGACTAGTAGTTGAGCAGTTCTTC. Protein: CASSSGLVVEQFF.

The genes are TRBV9 and TRBJ2-7; 13 nucleotides line up with TRBD2. CDR1 and CDR2 from the germline V gene are SGDLS and YYNGEE. J was trimmed by 7 bases and V by 4 bases; bases with no gene match: 11. This CDR3 spans 16 amino acids. The CDR3 loop reads CASSSRGLAGAEEQYF. CDR3 coding DNA: TGTGCCAGCAGCTCACGCGGACTAGCGGGAGCTGAGGAGCAGTACTTC.

V is TRBV7-2 and J is TRBJ2-3; TRBD2 matches 7 bases. The CDR3 length is 14 residues. CDR1 is SGHTA and CDR2 is FQGNSA in the germline V gene. J was trimmed by 3 bases and V by 1 base; bases with no gene match: 1. CDR3 sequence reads: CASSLGEGTDTQYF. CDR3 DNA sequence: TGTGCCAGCAGCTTAGGGGAGGGAACAGATACGCAGTATTTT.

J is TRBJ2-2 and V is TRBV18, with 12 bases that match TRBD1. This CDR3 is built from 17 residues. After removal of 2 bases from V and 6 bases from J, the junction contained 7 bases not matched to a gene. Per the germline V gene, CDR1 is KGHSH and CDR2 is LQKENI. The CDR3 DNA is TGTGCCAGCTCACCAACGGGACAGGGGGCTTCGCCCGGGGAGCTGTTTTTT. This gives the protein CASSPTGQGASPGELFF.

V gene TRBV21-1 combines with J gene TRBJ1-2; TRBD1 reflects the table's D call only, with no check against the DNA. TRBV21-1 is a pseudogene locus. The CDR3 has 16 amino acids. The CDR3 coding sequence is TGTGCCAGCAGCAAAGTGGGACAGGGATATAACTATGGCTACACCTTC. It specifies CASSKVGQGYNYGYTF.

This rearrangement joins TRBV18 to TRBJ2-7; D is possibly TRBD2 (6 bases). The CDR3 contains 16 residues. V lost 0 bases to trimming and J lost 1 base, with 13 bases between them. The germline gives CDR1 KGHSH, CDR2 LQKENI. CDR3 in DNA: TGTGCCAGCTCACCACCGGCGGTGGGGGGATCCTACGAGCAGTACTTC. This translates into CASSPPAVGGSYEQYF.

V usage is TRBV19 and J usage is TRBJ2-2, with 11 positions matching TRBD1. V gave up 4 bases and J gave up 8 bases; unmatched junction bases: 6. Germline values: CDR1 LNHDA, CDR2 SQIVND (reference sequence). The CDR3 covers 15 residues. CDR3 region: CASSRDRGSTGELFF. Here the CDR3 DNA reads TGTGCCAGTAGTAGGGACAGGGGGAGCACGGGGGAGCTGTTTTTT.